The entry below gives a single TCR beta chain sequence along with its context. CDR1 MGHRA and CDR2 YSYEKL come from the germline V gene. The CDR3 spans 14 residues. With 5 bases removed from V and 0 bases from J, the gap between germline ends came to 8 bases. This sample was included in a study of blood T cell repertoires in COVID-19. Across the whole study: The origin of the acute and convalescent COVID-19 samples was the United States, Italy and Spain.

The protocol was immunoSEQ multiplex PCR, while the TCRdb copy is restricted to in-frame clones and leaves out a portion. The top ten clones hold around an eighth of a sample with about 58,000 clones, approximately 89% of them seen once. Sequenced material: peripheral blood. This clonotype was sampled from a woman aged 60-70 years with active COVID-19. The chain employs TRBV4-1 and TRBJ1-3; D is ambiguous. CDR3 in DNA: TGCGCCAGCAGCGGAGCCGCCTCTGGAAACACCATATATTTT. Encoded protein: CASSGAASGNTIYF.